Listed here is a single T cell receptor beta chain. What it binds is not known. The sample belongs to a study of T cell responses to AZD1222 COVID-19 vaccine. Sequencing was performed with immunoSEQ multiplex PCR; in TCRdb, only in-frame clones are kept and a portion is missing. Of some 98,000 clones in the sample, approximately 90% were seen once. General study findings and limits: Clonal diversity was possibly underestimated; the donors were predominantly white British and more often female. After the peak T cell response, and only then, were repertoires sampled. Of spike-specific TCRs, nearly half reportedly target regions left unmutated in variants. AZD1222 recipients seropositive at baseline numbered only six or seven.

Germline trimming cut 2 bases from V and 2 bases from J; bases unmatched to any gene: 4. In germline, CDR1 is SGHTS, CDR2 YDEGEE. The length of the CDR3 is 15 residues. The V call is TRBV5-8, the J call TRBJ2-1; 7 bases match TRBD1. This sequence originates from an adult in good health. Sequencing used peripheral blood, obtained on day 0 of AZD1222 vaccination. In nucleotides, the CDR3 is TGTGCCAGCAGCTTCGGGCAGGGGGCCTACAATGAGCAGTTCTTC. It yields the protein CASSFGQGAYNEQFF.